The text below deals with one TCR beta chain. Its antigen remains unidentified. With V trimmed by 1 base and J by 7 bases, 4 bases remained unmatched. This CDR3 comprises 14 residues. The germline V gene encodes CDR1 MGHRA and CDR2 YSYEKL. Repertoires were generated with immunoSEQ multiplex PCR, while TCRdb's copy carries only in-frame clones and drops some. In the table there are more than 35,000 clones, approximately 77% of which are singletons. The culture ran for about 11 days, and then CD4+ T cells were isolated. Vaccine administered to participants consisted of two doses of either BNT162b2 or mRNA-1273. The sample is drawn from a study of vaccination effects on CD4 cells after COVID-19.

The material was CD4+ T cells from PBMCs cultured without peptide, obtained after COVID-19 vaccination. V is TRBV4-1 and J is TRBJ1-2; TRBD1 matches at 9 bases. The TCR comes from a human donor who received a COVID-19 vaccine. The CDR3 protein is CASSQGTGAGGYTF. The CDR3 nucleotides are TGCGCCAGCAGCCAAGGGACAGGGGCTGGTGGCTACACCTTC.